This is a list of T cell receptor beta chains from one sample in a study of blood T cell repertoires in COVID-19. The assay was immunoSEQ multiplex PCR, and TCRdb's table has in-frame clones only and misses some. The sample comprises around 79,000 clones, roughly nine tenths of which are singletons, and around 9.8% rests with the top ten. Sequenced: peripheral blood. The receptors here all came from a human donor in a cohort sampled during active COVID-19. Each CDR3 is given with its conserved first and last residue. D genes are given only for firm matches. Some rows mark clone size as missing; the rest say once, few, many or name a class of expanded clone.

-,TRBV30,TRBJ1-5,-,CAWSVGGNQPQHF,TGTGCCTGGAGTGTGGGGGGTAATCAGCCCCAGCATTTT
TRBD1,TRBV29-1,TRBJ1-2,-,CSVGQGGSGYTF,TGCAGCGTGGGACAGGGGGGAAGTGGCTACACCTTC
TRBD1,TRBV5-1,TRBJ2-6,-,CASSSSDRGASGANVLTF,TGCGCCAGCAGCTCCTCCGACAGGGGAGCCTCTGGGGCCAACGTCCTGACTTTC
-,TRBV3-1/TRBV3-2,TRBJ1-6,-,CASSQGGTYSPLHF,TGTGCCAGCAGCCAAGGGGGGACATATTCACCCCTCCACTTT
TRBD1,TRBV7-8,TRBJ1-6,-,CASSLVGGSSYNSPLHF,TGTGCCAGCAGCTTAGTAGGGGGCAGCTCCTATAATTCACCCCTCCACTTT
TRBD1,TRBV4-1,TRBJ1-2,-,CASSQRDSSNYGYTF,TGCGCCAGCAGCCAACGGGACAGCTCTAACTATGGCTACACCTTC
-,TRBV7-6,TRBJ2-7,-,CASSLYERGGPYEQYF,TGTGCCAGCAGCTTATACGAGAGGGGGGGACCTTATGAGCAGTACTTC
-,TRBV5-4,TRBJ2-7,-,CASSLSGSPEQYF,TGTGCCAGCAGCTTGTCAGGGTCGCCCGAGCAGTACTTC
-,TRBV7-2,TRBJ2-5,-,CASSFSGTNQETQYF,TGTGCCAGCAGCTTTTCGGGGACAAACCAAGAGACCCAGTACTTC
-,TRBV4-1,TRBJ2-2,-,CASSQGGGYTGELFF,TGCGCCAGCAGCCAAGGTGGCGGATACACCGGGGAGCTGTTTTTT
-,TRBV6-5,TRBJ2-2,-,CASTQTGVTGELFF,TGTGCCAGCACCCAGACGGGGGTCACCGGGGAGCTGTTTTTT
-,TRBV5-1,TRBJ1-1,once,CASSLANTGTEAFF,TGCGCCAGCAGCTTGGCGAATACAGGGACTGAAGCTTTCTTT
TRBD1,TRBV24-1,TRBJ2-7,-,CANLLGTGGFSPGEQYF,TGTGCCAATCTTCTCGGGACAGGGGGCTTTTCCCCGGGTGAGCAGTACTTC
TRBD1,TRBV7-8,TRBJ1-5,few,CASSSGQGPWQPQHF,TGTGCCAGCAGCTCCGGACAGGGACCATGGCAGCCCCAGCATTTT
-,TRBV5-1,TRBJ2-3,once,CASSLTVIGTDTQYF,TGCGCCAGCAGCTTGACAGTTATTGGCACAGATACGCAGTATTTT
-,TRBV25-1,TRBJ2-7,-,CASSGTSEQYF,TGTGCCAGCAGTGGGACTTCCGAGCAGTACTTC
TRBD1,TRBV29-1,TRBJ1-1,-,CSGMTGGVTEAFF,TGCAGCGGTATGACAGGGGGCGTTACTGAAGCTTTCTTT
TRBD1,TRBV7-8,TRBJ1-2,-,CASSLAATGTNYGYTF,TGTGCCAGCAGCTTAGCTGCGACAGGGACTAACTATGGCTACACCTTC
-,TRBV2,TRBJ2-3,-,CASSAGTRSTDTQYF,TGTGCCAGCAGTGCCGGGACTCGTAGTACAGATACGCAGTATTTT
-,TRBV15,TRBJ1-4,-,CATSRDLQGMGKLFF,TGTGCCACCAGCAGAGATCTCCAGGGTATGGGAAAACTGTTTTTT
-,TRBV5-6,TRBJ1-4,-,CASSFVGGGNEKLFF,TGTGCCAGCAGCTTTGTCGGCGGGGGGAATGAAAAACTGTTTTTT
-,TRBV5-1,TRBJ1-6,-,CASSAGEPSPLHF,TGCGCCAGCAGCGCAGGGGAGCCATCACCCCTCCACTTT
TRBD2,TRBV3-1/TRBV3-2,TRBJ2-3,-,CASSPALGTSGRSARDTQYF,TGTGCCAGCAGCCCAGCCCTTGGGACTAGCGGGAGAAGTGCTAGAGATACGCAGTATTTT
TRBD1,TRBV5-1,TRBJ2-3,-,CASSWDRGGDTQYF,TGCGCCAGCAGCTGGGACAGGGGGGGAGATACGCAGTATTTT
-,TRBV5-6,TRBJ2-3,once,CASSLGARILTDTQYF,TGTGCCAGCAGCTTGGGAGCCAGGATTCTCACAGATACGCAGTATTTT
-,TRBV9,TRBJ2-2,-,CASSVGGRPLTGELFF,TGTGCCAGCAGCGTAGGGGGGCGACCTTTGACCGGGGAGCTGTTTTTT
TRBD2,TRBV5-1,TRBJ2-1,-,CASSLASGGSYNEQFF,TGCGCCAGCAGCTTGGCCTCGGGGGGCTCCTACAATGAGCAGTTCTTC
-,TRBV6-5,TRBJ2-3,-,CASSARIFSTDTQYF,TGTGCCAGCAGCGCCAGGATTTTCAGCACAGATACGCAGTATTTT
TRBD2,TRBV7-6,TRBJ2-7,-,CASSMSGGPLDEQYF,TGTGCCAGCAGCATGAGCGGGGGGCCCCTTGACGAGCAGTACTTC
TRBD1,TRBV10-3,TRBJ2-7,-,CAISGTGASYEQYF,TGTGCCATCAGCGGGACAGGGGCATCCTACGAGCAGTACTTC
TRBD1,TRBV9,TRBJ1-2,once,CASSVTWAGGYGYTF,TGTGCCAGCAGCGTTACGTGGGCAGGGGGTTATGGCTACACCTTC
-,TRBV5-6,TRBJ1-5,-,CASSLAGDGPQHF,TGTGCCAGCAGCTTGGCCGGGGATGGACCCCAGCATTTT